What follows describes a single T cell receptor (beta chain). This entry is derived from a study of shared T cell receptors in the human thymus. The CDR3 totals 16 residues. Between the trimmed V and J ends, which lost 0 bases and 3 bases, there was a span of 14 bases. Germline-derived CDR1 and CDR2 are SGHDN and FVKESK. Method: immunoSEQ multiplex PCR; TCRdb's copy keeps in-frame clones and lacks some. Of 640,000 or so clones in the sample, 87% were seen once. These same records also appear under a second study, on human thymus T cells. This second study notes: The thymus was resected at corrective cardiac surgery.

The sequencing sample was made of thymocytes. This clonotype was sampled from a boy under three years old with a congenital heart defect. The chain has TRBV14 and TRBJ1-2; D unresolved. The chain's CDR3 is CASSQDPPRGDYGYTF. Here the CDR3 DNA reads TGTGCCAGCAGCCAAGACCCCCCTCGGGGTGACTATGGCTACACCTTC.